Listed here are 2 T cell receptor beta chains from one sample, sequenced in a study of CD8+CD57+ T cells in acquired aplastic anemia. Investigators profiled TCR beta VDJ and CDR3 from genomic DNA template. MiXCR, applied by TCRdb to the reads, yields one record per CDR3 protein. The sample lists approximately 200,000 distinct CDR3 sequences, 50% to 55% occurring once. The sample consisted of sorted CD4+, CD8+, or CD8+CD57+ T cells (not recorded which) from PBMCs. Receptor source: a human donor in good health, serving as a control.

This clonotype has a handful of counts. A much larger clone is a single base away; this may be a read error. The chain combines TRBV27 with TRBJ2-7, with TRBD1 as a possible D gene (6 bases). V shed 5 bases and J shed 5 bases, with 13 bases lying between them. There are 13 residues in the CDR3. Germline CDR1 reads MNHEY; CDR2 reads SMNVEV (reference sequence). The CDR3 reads CASSINRVHEQYF. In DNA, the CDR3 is TGTGCCAGCAGTATCAACAGGGTCCACGAGCAGTACTTC.

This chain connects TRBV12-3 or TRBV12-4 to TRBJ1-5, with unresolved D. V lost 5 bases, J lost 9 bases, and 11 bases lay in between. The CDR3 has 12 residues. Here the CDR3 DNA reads TGTGCCAGCAGTCGGCCCCCAGGGCCCCAGCATTTT. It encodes CASSRPPGPQHF.